The source of this TCR beta chain is a study of pediatric ulcerative colitis. General study results and limits: Two rectal CDR3 clonotypes occurred in all ulcerative colitis patients.

Notes on this clone: Its antigen is as yet unknown.

This CDR3 contains 11 residues. Germline V gene data show CDR1 as SGHAT and CDR2 as FQNNGV. V gave up 1 base and J gave up 6 bases, with 4 bases separating them. Repertoires were generated with immunoSEQ multiplex PCR, while TCRdb's copy carries only in-frame clones and drops some. This table has roughly 64,000 clones, roughly 90% appearing once. The chain recombines TRBV11-2 with TRBJ2-7; D uncertain. This receptor was identified in a boy under 18 with severe ulcerative colitis. Sequenced: blood. The CDR3 region is CASSLGIEQYF. CDR3 DNA sequence: TGTGCCAGCAGCTTAGGAATCGAGCAGTACTTC.